This T cell receptor beta chain was found in a study of T cells in localized non-small cell lung cancer. The sample holds a few counts of this clone. Its antigen remains unknown. General study results and limits: Sequencing was limited to one tumor region, leaving the possibility of heterogeneity open. The study linked higher blood T cell density to longer overall survival. When the top 100 tumor clones were examined, a median about 60 of them also appeared in the adjacent lung, which was paired and uninvolved. Measurement of T cell clonality placed uninvolved adjacent lung highest, above the level in tumor.

The CDR3 sequence is 15 residues long. The V gene's germline CDR1 is SGHAT and CDR2 FQDESV (reference sequence). V gave up 3 bases and J gave up 1 base, with 12 bases separating them. Profiled with immunoSEQ multiplex PCR; TCRdb holds only in-frame clones, not every one. The data hold over 35,000 clones, with around 86% observed a single time. This TCR was recovered from a male donor aged 60 or older with stage II lung adenocarcinoma. The chain recombines TRBV11-1 with TRBJ1-1, with D maybe TRBD1 (5 bases). The material was peripheral blood mononuclear cells, obtained before any cancer treatment. The CDR3 loop reads CASSFAGRSNTEAFF. CDR3 DNA: TGTGCCAGCAGCTTCGCGGGACGATCGAACACTGAAGCTTTCTTT.